These 26 T cell receptor beta chains were sequenced from one sample in a study of cytomegalovirus exposure and HLA in healthy donors. Clones were sequenced by immunoSEQ multiplex PCR, and TCRdb holds only the in-frame ones, with some missing. This sample has over 110,000 clones, with more than 75% found just once. The specimen sequenced was PBMCs. These receptors all come from a man younger than 35 in good health and CMV-seropositive.

This clone appeared a single time. The chain carries TRBV5-4 and TRBJ2-6; D ambiguous. CDR3 size: 16 residues. V was cut by 3 bases and J by 2 bases, with 12 bases left in between. Germline values: CDR1 SGHNT, CDR2 YYREEE (reference sequence). CDR3 nucleotide sequence: TGTGCCAGCAGCTCCTATCTTCGAACTGGGGCCAACGTCCTGACTTTC. This encodes CASSSYLRTGANVLTF.

The CDR3 DNA follows: TGTGCCAGCACCGGGGATTTCCTAAGCAATCAGCCCCAGCATTTT. This gives the protein CASTGDFLSNQPQHF. This chain links TRBV6-1 with TRBJ1-5; no clear D gene. This CDR3 is 15 amino acids long. The V end was cut by 7 bases, the J end by 1 base, with 14 bases between. CDR1 and CDR2 from the germline V gene are MNHNS and SASEGT.

The gene calls are TRBV28 and TRBJ1-4; a possible D gene is TRBD1 (5 bases). Germline-derived CDR1 and CDR2 are MDHEN and SYDVKM. The CDR3 is made up of 15 amino acids. V was shortened by 5 bases and J by 6 bases, with 16 bases between the two germline ends. This CDR3 is CASSPVQASYEKLFF. CDR3 DNA sequence: TGTGCCAGCAGTCCCGTACAGGCGTCCTATGAAAAACTGTTTTTT.

The V and J genes are TRBV7-9 and TRBJ2-1; D not resolved. Germline lookup yields CDR1 SEHNR and CDR2 FQNEAQ (reference sequence). The CDR3 is 11 amino acids. Between the trimmed V and J ends, which lost 5 bases and 12 bases, there was a span of 11 bases. The CDR3 reads CASSPQAPQFF. CDR3 bases: TGTGCCAGCAGCCCCCAGGCCCCGCAGTTCTTC. The full variable domain, rest sourced from reference TRBV7-9 and TRBJ2-1, is DTGVSQNPRHKITKRGQNVTFRCDPISEHNRLYWYRQTLGQGPEFLTYFQNEAQLEKSRLLSDRFSAERPKGSFSTLEIQRTEQGDSAMYLCASSPQAPQFFGPGTRLTVL.

This clone was seen only once. The V and J genes are TRBV2 and TRBJ1-1; D gene uncertain. This CDR3 has 14 amino acids. The germline V and J ends were trimmed by 4 bases and 0 bases, with 9 bases remaining between them. Germline lookup yields CDR1 SNHLY and CDR2 FYNNEI. The CDR3 here is CASSVGELNTEAFF. CDR3 coding DNA: TGTGCCAGCAGTGTTGGAGAGTTGAACACTGAAGCTTTCTTT.

The chain employs TRBV19 and TRBJ2-7; TRBD1 matches at 12 bases. Germline lookup yields CDR1 LNHDA and CDR2 SQIVND (reference sequence). Losses at the gene ends were 3 bases for V and 5 bases for J; bases not matched to a gene: 5. This CDR3 comprises 15 residues. The CDR3 nucleotides read TGTGCCAGTAGTATCAGGGACAGGGGGCTTGACGAGCAGTACTTC. It encodes CASSIRDRGLDEQYF. The variable domain in full, completed from reference TRBV19 and TRBJ2-7, reads DGGITQSPKYLFRKEGQNVTLSCEQNLNHDAMYWYRQDPGQGLRLIYYSQIVNDFQKGDIAEGYSVSREKKESFPLTVTSAQKNPTAFYLCASSIRDRGLDEQYFGPGTRLTVT.

The V gene is TRBV2, the J gene TRBJ2-7, with 8 positions matching TRBD2. After removal of 7 bases from V and 2 bases from J, the junction contained 7 bases not matched to a gene. CDR3 length: 14 amino acids. Germline lookup yields CDR1 SNHLY and CDR2 FYNNEI. Written as DNA, the CDR3 is TGTGCCAGCACTCGGCTAGCGGGCCCCTACGAGCAGTACTTC. Its protein is CASTRLAGPYEQYF. Complete variable domain (other parts from reference TRBV2 and TRBJ2-7): EPEVTQTPSHQVTQMGQEVILRCVPISNHLYFYWYRQILGQKVEFLVSFYNNEISEKSEIFDDQFSVERPDGSNFTLKIRSTKLEDSAMYFCASTRLAGPYEQYFGPGTRLTVT.

This clone has only a few counts. The chain uses TRBV18 and TRBJ2-7; 8 bases line up with TRBD2. The CDR3 has 13 residues. Germline V gives CDR1 KGHSH, CDR2 LQKENI. Trimming removed 5 bases from V and 4 bases from J; junction bases left unmatched: 4. CDR3 sequence: CASSTGGGYEQYF. CDR3 nucleotide sequence: TGTGCCAGCTCAACGGGAGGGGGGTACGAGCAGTACTTC.

The chain couples TRBV7-9 to TRBJ2-7, with 7 positions matching TRBD1. The junction had 9 bases not matched to a gene; V was cut back by 3 bases and J by 4 bases. The germline gives CDR1 SEHNR, CDR2 FQNEAQ (reference sequence). The CDR3 covers 15 residues. CDR3 DNA sequence: TGTGCCAGCAGCTTGGCGTCGGGACAGAGATACGAGCAGTACTTC. Residues: CASSLASGQRYEQYF.

Of note for this clone: The same CDR3 arises from other DNA sequences in this sample as well. This chain uses TRBV27 with TRBJ2-1; 8 bases agree with TRBD2. V lost 5 bases, J lost 4 bases, and 4 bases stayed unmatched. Germline assignment: CDR1 MNHEY and CDR2 SMNVEV (reference sequence). The CDR3 totals 14 residues. CDR3 sequence reads: CASSPGGPYNEQFF. The CDR3 DNA follows: TGTGCCAGCAGTCCGGGAGGGCCTTACAATGAGCAGTTCTTC.

In the case of this clone: This same CDR3 is encoded by further DNA sequences in the sample. The rearrangement joins TRBV29-1 to TRBJ1-1, with 9 bases lining up with TRBD1. This CDR3 contains 12 residues. V lost 6 bases and J lost 4; bases outside the gene matches: 3. CDR1 SQVTM and CDR2 ANQGSEA come from the germline V gene. CDR3: CSVGQGRTEAFF. The CDR3 DNA reads TGCAGCGTGGGACAGGGACGCACTGAAGCTTTCTTT.

This chain uses TRBV11-2 with TRBJ2-1, with D unclear. The CDR3 is 14 residues long. Trimming removed 5 bases at V and 5 bases at J, with 13 bases between. CDR1 is SGHAT, CDR2 FQNNGV, per germline. CDR3 amino acids: CASSLLYRDNEQFF. In DNA, the CDR3 is TGTGCCAGCAGCCTGCTCTACAGAGACAATGAGCAGTTCTTC.

The chain links TRBV6-5 to TRBJ1-3; no firm D call. The ends were cut back, 6 bases at V and 1 base at J, with 10 bases in the middle. In germline, CDR1 is MNHEY, CDR2 SVGAGI. The CDR3 is 14 residues long. CDR3 bases: TGTGCCAGCAGCAATCCGACATCTGGAAACACCATATATTTT. This encodes CASSNPTSGNTIYF.

This rearrangement joins TRBV15 to TRBJ2-4, with D maybe TRBD2 (6 bases). This CDR3 is 15 amino acids long. The germline CDR1 and CDR2 sequences are LNHNV and YYDKDF (reference sequence). V was cut by 3 bases and J by 1 base, with 10 bases left in between. The CDR3 nucleotides read TGTGCCACCAGCAGGGGCGGGGAGGCCAAAAACATTCAGTACTTC. This gives the protein CATSRGGEAKNIQYF.

CDR3 loop: CASGAGGLSYGYTF. In nucleotides, the CDR3 is TGTGCTAGTGGCGCAGGGGGCCTCTCCTATGGCTACACCTTC. The V call is TRBV12-5, the J call TRBJ1-2; TRBD1 aligns across 8 bases. CDR1 and CDR2 (germline): LGHNT, FRNRAP. J lost 4 bases, V lost 6 bases, and 7 bases had no gene match. CDR3 size: 14 residues.

The chain links TRBV29-1 to TRBJ1-4; D remains unclear. The CDR3 spans 12 residues. Trimming removed 7 bases at V and 5 bases at J, with 11 bases between. Germline V gene data show CDR1 as SQVTM and CDR2 as ANQGSEA. Here the CDR3 reads CSAWTGNEKLFF. CDR3 sequence (DNA): TGCAGCGCCTGGACGGGGAATGAAAAACTGTTTTTT.

This chain joins TRBV4-2 and TRBJ1-5; 10 bases map to TRBD1. The germline gives CDR1 LGHNA, CDR2 YNFKEQ. V lost 3 bases and J lost 7; bases outside the gene matches: 3. The CDR3 totals 14 residues. CDR3 residues: CASSQGQGNQPQHF. Written as DNA, the CDR3 is TGTGCCAGCAGCCAGGGACAGGGGAACCAGCCCCAGCATTTT.

V usage is TRBV5-6 and J usage is TRBJ2-7; 10 positions match TRBD1. This CDR3 has 17 residues. Germline loops: CDR1 SGHDT, CDR2 YYEEEE. V trimming: 4 bases; J trimming: 4 bases; junction bases outside the gene matches: 14. In DNA form, the CDR3 reads TGTGCCAGCAGCAAATATAACCGGGACAGGGGTTTTTACGAGCAGTACTTC. This codes for CASSKYNRDRGFYEQYF.

Here the CDR3 DNA reads TGTGCCAGCACGGGGACAGGTCTTATGAACACTGAAGCTTTCTTT. It specifies CASTGTGLMNTEAFF. V is TRBV2 and J is TRBJ1-1; TRBD1 agrees at 8 bases. The CDR3 contains 15 residues. V lost 7 bases to trimming and J lost 0 bases; unmatched junction nucleotides: 7. Germline values: CDR1 SNHLY, CDR2 FYNNEI. The variable domain in full, completed from reference TRBV2 and TRBJ1-1, reads EPEVTQTPSHQVTQMGQEVILRCVPISNHLYFYWYRQILGQKVEFLVSFYNNEISEKSEIFDDQFSVERPDGSNFTLKIRSTKLEDSAMYFCASTGTGLMNTEAFFGQGTRLTVV.

The chain links TRBV7-9 to TRBJ2-1, with D possibly matching TRBD2 (5 bases). Germline V gene lookup returns CDR1 SEHNR and CDR2 FQNEAQ (reference sequence). There are 16 residues in the CDR3. Trimming stripped 5 bases from V and 5 bases from J, with 19 bases between. DNA of the CDR3: TGTGCCAGCAGCACTCCTAGTGGGAGTGGGAACAATGAGCAGTTCTTC. Protein product: CASSTPSGSGNNEQFF.

This chain links TRBV2 with TRBJ2-4, with TRBD1 matching over 7 bases. Trimming removed 8 bases from V and 0 bases from J; junction bases left unmatched: 13. This CDR3 has 17 residues. The V gene's germline CDR1 is SNHLY and CDR2 FYNNEI. The CDR3 bases are TGTGCCAGCGAATCCGGGACAGAGGACCTAGCCAAAAACATTCAGTACTTC. It yields the protein CASESGTEDLAKNIQYF.

The chain couples TRBV14 to TRBJ2-1; TRBD2 is a possible D gene (6 bases). Germline V gene sequence: CDR1 SGHDN, CDR2 FVKESK. The CDR3 is 13 residues long. V lost 4 bases to trimming and J lost 4 bases, with 8 bases between them. The CDR3 loop reads CASSPAGYNEQFF. The CDR3, as DNA: TGTGCCAGCAGCCCCGCGGGATACAATGAGCAGTTCTTC.

The rearrangement uses TRBV5-1 and TRBJ1-1; no reliable D call. The CDR3 is 14 amino acids. Germline V CDR1 and CDR2: SGHRS, YFSETQ. With 1 base removed from V and 1 base from J, the gap between germline ends came to 8 bases. The CDR3 nucleotides are TGCGCCAGCAGCTTGCTGGGCACGAACACTGAAGCTTTCTTT. Amino acids: CASSLLGTNTEAFF.

The V gene is TRBV7-3, the J gene TRBJ2-2; D uncertain. The germline V gene has CDR1 SGHTA and CDR2 FQGTGA. The CDR3 runs 14 residues. V was trimmed by 5 bases and J by 4 bases, leaving 11 bases between them. The CDR3 here is CASSPPGVTGELFF. DNA for the CDR3: TGTGCCAGCAGCCCCCCGGGTGTCACCGGGGAGCTGTTTTTT. The whole variable domain, remainder taken from reference TRBV7-3 and TRBJ2-2, is GAGVSQTPSNKVTEKGKYVELRCDPISGHTALYWYRQSLGQGPEFLIYFQGTGAADDSGLPNDRFFAVRPEGSVSTLKIQRTERGDSAVYLCASSPPGVTGELFFGEGSRLTVL.

The CDR3 region is CASSSGTGINIQYF. DNA for the CDR3: TGTGCCAGCAGTTCTGGGACAGGGATAAACATTCAGTACTTC. This chain connects TRBV28 to TRBJ2-4; 9 positions match TRBD1. The CDR3 has 14 residues. Trimming at V came to 4 bases and at J to 6 bases, leaving 4 bases not matched to a gene. CDR1 is MDHEN and CDR2 is SYDVKM in the germline V gene.

This chain connects TRBV5-1 to TRBJ1-1, with 8 nucleotides matching TRBD1. This CDR3 has 15 amino acids. CDR1 and CDR2 (germline): SGHRS, YFSETQ. J gave up 1 base and V 1 base, and 3 bases lay outside the gene matches. DNA for the CDR3: TGCGCCAGCAGCTTGAGGACAGGGCCGAACACTGAAGCTTTCTTT. Encoded protein: CASSLRTGPNTEAFF.